This TCR beta chain is from a study of CD8+ T cells in alopecia areata. Broader study findings: Numerous expanded lesional clones remained in scalp and blood during tofacitinib.

Treatment denoted: oral pan-JAK inhibitor, 5-10 mg twice daily. Lesional scalp punch biopsies and peripheral blood were collected from alopecia areata patients. V lost 4 bases to trimming and J lost 6 bases, with 12 bases between them. Germline V lookup: CDR1 SGHRS, CDR2 YFSETQ. This CDR3 has 13 residues. About this clone: What it recognizes is unknown.

The authors extracted RNA and reverse transcribed it into cDNA as the sequencing template. The table came from immunoSEQ multiplex PCR; TCRdb's copy has only in-frame clones and leaves some out. The table includes fewer than 200,000 clones, less than 80% detected once. The chain recombines TRBV5-1 with TRBJ2-3; D tentatively fits TRBD1 or TRBD2 (5 bases each). The input for sequencing was CD4+ T cells sorted from blood, taken at week 24, from a patient treated with tofacitinib. The receptor was derived from a human donor with alopecia areata. The DNA of the CDR3 is TGCGCCAGCAGCACGGGACCGGAGGATACGCAGTATTTT. This sequence encodes CASSTGPEDTQYF.